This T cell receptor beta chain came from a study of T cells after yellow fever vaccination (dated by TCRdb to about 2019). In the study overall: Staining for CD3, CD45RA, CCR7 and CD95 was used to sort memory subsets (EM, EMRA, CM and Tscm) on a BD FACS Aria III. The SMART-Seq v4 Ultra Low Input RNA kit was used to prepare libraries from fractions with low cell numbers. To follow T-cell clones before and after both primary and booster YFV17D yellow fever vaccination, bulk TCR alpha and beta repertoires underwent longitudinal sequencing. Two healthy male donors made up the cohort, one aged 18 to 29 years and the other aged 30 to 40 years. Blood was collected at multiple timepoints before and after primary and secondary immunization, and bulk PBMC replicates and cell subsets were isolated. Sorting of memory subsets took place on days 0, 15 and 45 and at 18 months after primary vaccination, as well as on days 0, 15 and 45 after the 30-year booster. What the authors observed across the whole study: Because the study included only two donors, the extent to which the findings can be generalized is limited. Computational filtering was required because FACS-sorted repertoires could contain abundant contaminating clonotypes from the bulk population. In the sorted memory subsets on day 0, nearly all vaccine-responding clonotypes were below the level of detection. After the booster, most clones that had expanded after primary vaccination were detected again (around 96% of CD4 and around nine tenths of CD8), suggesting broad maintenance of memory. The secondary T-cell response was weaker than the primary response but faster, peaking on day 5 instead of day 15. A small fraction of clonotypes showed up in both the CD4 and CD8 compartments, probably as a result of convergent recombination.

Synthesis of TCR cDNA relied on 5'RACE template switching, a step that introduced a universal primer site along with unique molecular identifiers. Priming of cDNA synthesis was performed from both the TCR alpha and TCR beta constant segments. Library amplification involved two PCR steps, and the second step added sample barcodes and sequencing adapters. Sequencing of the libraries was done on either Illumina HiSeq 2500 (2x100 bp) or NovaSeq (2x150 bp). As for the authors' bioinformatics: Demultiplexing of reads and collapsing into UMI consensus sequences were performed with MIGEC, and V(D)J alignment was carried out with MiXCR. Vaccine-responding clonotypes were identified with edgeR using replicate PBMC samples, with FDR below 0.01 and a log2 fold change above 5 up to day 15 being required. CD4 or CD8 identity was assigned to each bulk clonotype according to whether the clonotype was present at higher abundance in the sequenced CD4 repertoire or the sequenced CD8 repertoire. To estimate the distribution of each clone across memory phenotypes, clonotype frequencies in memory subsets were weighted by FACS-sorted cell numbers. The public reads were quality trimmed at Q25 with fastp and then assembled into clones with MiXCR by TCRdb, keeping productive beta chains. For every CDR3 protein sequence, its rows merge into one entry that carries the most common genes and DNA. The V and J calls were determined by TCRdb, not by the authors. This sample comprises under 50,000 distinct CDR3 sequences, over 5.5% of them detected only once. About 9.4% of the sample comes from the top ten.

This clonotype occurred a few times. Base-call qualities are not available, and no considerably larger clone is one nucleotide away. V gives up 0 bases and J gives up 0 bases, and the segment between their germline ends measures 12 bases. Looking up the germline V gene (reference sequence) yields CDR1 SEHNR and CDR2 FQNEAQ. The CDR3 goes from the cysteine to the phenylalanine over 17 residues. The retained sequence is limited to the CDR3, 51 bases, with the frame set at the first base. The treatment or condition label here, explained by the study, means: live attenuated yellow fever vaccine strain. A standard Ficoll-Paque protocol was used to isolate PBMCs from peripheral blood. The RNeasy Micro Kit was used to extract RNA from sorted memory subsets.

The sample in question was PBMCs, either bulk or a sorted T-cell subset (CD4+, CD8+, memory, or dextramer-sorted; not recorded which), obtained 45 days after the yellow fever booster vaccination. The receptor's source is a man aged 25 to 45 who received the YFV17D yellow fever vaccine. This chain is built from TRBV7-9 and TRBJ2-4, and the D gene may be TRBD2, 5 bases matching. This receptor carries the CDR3 CASSLAPRRAAKNIQYF. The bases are TGTGCCAGCAGCTTAGCGCCCCGGCGGGCAGCCAAAAACATTCAGTACTTC.